These T cell receptor beta chains were read from a single sample in a study of blood T cell repertoires in COVID-19. Assay: immunoSEQ multiplex PCR; the TCRdb copy retains only in-frame clones and omits some. Of 260,000 or so clones in the sample, roughly 90% were seen once. The material sequenced was PBMCs or T cells enriched from blood (not recorded which). These receptors originate from a woman aged 25 to 39 with acute COVID-19. Both conserved end residues are part of each CDR3. Each record gives: clone size, V gene, J gene, D gene, CDR3 protein, CDR3 DNA. The D gene is left open where the match is weak. Clone sizes are given selectively: once, few, many, or a class where the clone is expanded.

>NA|TRBV19|TRBJ1-5|NA
CASSIAGQPQHF
TGTGCCAGTAGTATAGCGGGTCAGCCCCAGCATTTT
>NA|TRBV5-1|TRBJ2-3|TRBD2
CASSLVDMRGDTQYF
TGCGCCAGCAGCTTGGTTGACATGCGGGGGGATACGCAGTATTTT
>once|TRBV27|TRBJ2-1|NA
CASSRAGYYNEQFF
TGTGCCAGTTCTCGGGCGGGGTATTACAATGAGCAGTTCTTC
>NA|TRBV27|TRBJ2-6|NA
CASSPLSLTDSGANVLTF
TGTGCCAGCAGTCCCCTAAGCCTCACAGACTCTGGGGCCAACGTCCTGACTTTC
>NA|TRBV6-5|TRBJ2-1|TRBD2
CASSLAGGNYNEQFF
TGTGCCAGCAGCCTAGCGGGGGGAAACTACAATGAGCAGTTCTTC
>NA|TRBV19|TRBJ1-5|TRBD1
CASNRQGVYQPQHF
TGTGCCAGTAACCGACAGGGGGTATATCAGCCCCAGCATTTT
>NA|TRBV2|TRBJ1-6|NA
CASSEVPSYNSPLHF
TGTGCCAGCAGTGAAGTTCCGTCCTATAATTCACCCCTCCACTTT
>NA|TRBV4-1|TRBJ1-6|NA
CASSQEVRGRDLYSPLHF
TGCGCCAGCAGCCAAGAGGTGCGGGGGCGCGACTTATATTCACCCCTCCACTTT
>NA|TRBV14|TRBJ1-1|NA
CASSQDVIGANTEAFF
TGTGCCAGCAGCCAAGATGTGATAGGGGCCAACACTGAAGCTTTCTTT
>NA|TRBV5-1|TRBJ1-2|TRBD1
CASSGDSSDYGYTF
TGCGCCAGCAGCGGGGACAGTTCGGACTATGGCTACACCTTC
>NA|TRBV9|TRBJ1-6|NA
CASSLGRRGSSPLHF
TGTGCCAGCAGCCTGGGGAGGCGAGGGAGTTCACCCCTCCACTTT
>NA|TRBV7-6|TRBJ1-1|NA
CASSLGTRVGSTEAFF
TGTGCCAGCAGCTTAGGGACTAGGGTCGGGAGCACTGAAGCTTTCTTT
>once|TRBV5-1|TRBJ2-7|TRBD1
CASSRTGAYEQYF
TGCGCCAGCAGTCGAACAGGGGCCTACGAGCAGTACTTC
>once|TRBV6-5|TRBJ2-3|NA
CASIVRSTDTQYF
TGTGCCAGCATTGTGAGGAGCACAGATACGCAGTATTTT
>NA|TRBV19|TRBJ1-5|TRBD1
CASSIQRGDRGFYANQPQHF
TGTGCCAGTAGCATCCAGAGGGGGGACAGGGGGTTTTATGCCAATCAGCCCCAGCATTTT
>NA|TRBV11-2|TRBJ2-7|TRBD2
CASSLRLASEQYF
TGTGCCAGCAGCTTAAGACTAGCGAGCGAGCAGTACTTC
>NA|TRBV6-5|TRBJ2-7|NA
CASSSRGTVYEQYF
TGTGCCAGCAGTTCCCGCGGGACAGTCTACGAGCAGTACTTC
>NA|TRBV12-5|TRBJ2-5|TRBD1
CASGQRGQLQETQYF
TGTGCTAGTGGTCAGAGGGGGCAGCTCCAAGAGACCCAGTACTTC
>NA|TRBV5-6|TRBJ2-3|TRBD2
CASSLVASGGGDTQYF
TGTGCCAGCAGCTTGGTGGCTAGCGGGGGAGGGGATACGCAGTATTTT
>NA|TRBV11-2|TRBJ2-7|TRBD1
CASSLSGQSLGQYF
TGTGCCAGCAGCTTGTCGGGACAGAGTCTGGGGCAGTACTTC
>NA|TRBV16|TRBJ1-3|TRBD1
CASSHDPGQEGGNTIYF
TGTGCCAGCAGCCATGATCCGGGACAGGAAGGTGGAAACACCATATATTTT
>NA|TRBV3-1/TRBV3-2|TRBJ1-4|NA
CASSQVLRNEKLFF
TGTGCCAGCAGCCAAGTTCTTCGGAATGAAAAACTGTTTTTT
>few|TRBV7-8|TRBJ1-1|NA
CASSLIENTEAFF
TGTGCCAGCAGCTTAATAGAGAACACTGAAGCTTTCTTT
>few|TRBV6-6|TRBJ1-5|NA
CASSGGQPQHF
TGTGCCAGCAGTGGCGGCCAGCCCCAGCATTTT
>NA|TRBV27|TRBJ2-5|TRBD1
CASSPPGTGPQETQYF
TGTGCCAGCAGTCCGCCTGGGACAGGGCCTCAAGAGACCCAGTACTTC
>NA|TRBV12-3/TRBV12-4|TRBJ1-1|TRBD1
CASSFQGETEAFF
TGTGCCAGCAGTTTTCAGGGGGAGACTGAAGCTTTCTTT
>NA|TRBV5-8|TRBJ1-1|TRBD1
CASSLVGGQTGTTEAFF
TGTGCCAGCAGCTTGGTGGGGGGACAGACCGGGACCACTGAAGCTTTCTTT
>NA|TRBV27|TRBJ1-1|NA
CASRLQGNTEAFF
TGTGCCAGCAGGCTTCAGGGGAACACTGAAGCTTTCTTT
>NA|TRBV4-1|TRBJ2-1|TRBD1
CASSQDPTGGNEQFF
TGCGCCAGCAGCCAAGATCCGACAGGGGGCAATGAGCAGTTCTTC
>NA|TRBV27|TRBJ2-7|NA
CASSLSGFGDYYEQYF
TGTGCCAGCAGTTTAAGCGGGTTTGGGGATTACTACGAGCAGTACTTC
>NA|TRBV11-2|TRBJ1-1|NA
CASSLGGGATEAFF
TGTGCCAGCAGCTTAGGGGGTGGGGCGACTGAAGCTTTCTTT
>NA|TRBV4-1|TRBJ2-1|TRBD2
CASRPGLAGYNEQFF
TGCGCCAGCAGACCGGGACTAGCGGGGTACAATGAGCAGTTCTTC
>NA|TRBV27|TRBJ1-2|NA
CASRGRAAGVNPYGYTF
TGTGCCAGCAGGGGCAGGGCGGCAGGGGTCAACCCCTATGGCTACACCTTC
>once|TRBV6-5|TRBJ2-7|NA
CASSYGGAHEQYF
TGTGCCAGCAGTTACGGGGGGGCCCACGAGCAGTACTTC
>NA|TRBV3-1/TRBV3-2|TRBJ2-3|TRBD2
CASSQDPSGPDTQYF
TGTGCCAGCAGCCAAGATCCTAGCGGCCCAGATACGCAGTATTTT
>NA|TRBV5-5|TRBJ2-7|NA
CASSPAGGQPSSYEQYF
TGTGCCAGCAGCCCGGCCGGGGGGCAGCCCAGCTCCTACGAGCAGTACTTC
>NA|TRBV2|TRBJ2-3|TRBD1
CASIGQGTDTQYF
TGTGCCAGCATTGGACAGGGGACAGATACGCAGTATTTT
>NA|TRBV19|TRBJ1-2|TRBD1
CASSKTGGAGRDYGYTF
TGTGCCAGTAGCAAAACAGGGGGCGCAGGTCGCGACTATGGCTACACCTTC
>NA|TRBV7-8|TRBJ1-5|NA
CASSSKVIGGRDQPQHF
TGTGCCAGCAGCTCAAAGGTTATCGGGGGTAGGGATCAGCCCCAGCATTTT
>NA|TRBV12-3/TRBV12-4|TRBJ1-1|NA
CASPLGEPF
TGTGCCAGCCCCCTCGGAGAGCCCTTT
>NA|TRBV27|TRBJ2-7|NA
CASSFGQSYEQYF
TGTGCCAGCAGTTTTGGTCAGTCCTACGAGCAGTACTTC
>NA|TRBV5-1|TRBJ1-1|TRBD1
CASSVQGDTEAFF
TGCGCCAGCAGCGTGCAGGGGGACACTGAAGCTTTCTTT